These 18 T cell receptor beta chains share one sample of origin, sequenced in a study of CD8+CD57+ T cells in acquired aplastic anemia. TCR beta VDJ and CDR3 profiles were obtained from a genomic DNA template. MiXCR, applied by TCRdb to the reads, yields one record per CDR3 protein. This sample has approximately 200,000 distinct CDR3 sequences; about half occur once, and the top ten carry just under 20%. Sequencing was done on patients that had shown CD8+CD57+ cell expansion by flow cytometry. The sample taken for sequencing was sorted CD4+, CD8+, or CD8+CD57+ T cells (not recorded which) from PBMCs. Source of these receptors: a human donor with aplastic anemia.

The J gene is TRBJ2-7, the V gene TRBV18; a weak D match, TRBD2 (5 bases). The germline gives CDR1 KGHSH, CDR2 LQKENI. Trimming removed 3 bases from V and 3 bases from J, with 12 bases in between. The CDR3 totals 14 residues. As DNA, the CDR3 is TGTGCCAGCTCACCGCTCGACGGGGACTACGAGCAGTACTTC. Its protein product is CASSPLDGDYEQYF. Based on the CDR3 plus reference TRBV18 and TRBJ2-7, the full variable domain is NAGVMQNPRHLVRRRGQEARLRCSPMKGHSHVYWYRQLPEEGLKFMVYLQKENIIDESGMPKERFSAEFPKEGPSILRIQQVVRGDSAAYFCASSPLDGDYEQYFGPGTRLTVT.

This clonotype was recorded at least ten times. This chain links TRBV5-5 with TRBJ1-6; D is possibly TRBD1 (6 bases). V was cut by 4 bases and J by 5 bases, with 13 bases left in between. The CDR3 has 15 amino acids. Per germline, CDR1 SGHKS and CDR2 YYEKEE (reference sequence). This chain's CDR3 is CASSTQGPNNSPLHF. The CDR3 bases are TGTGCCAGCAGCACACAGGGACCGAATAATTCACCCCTCCACTTT.

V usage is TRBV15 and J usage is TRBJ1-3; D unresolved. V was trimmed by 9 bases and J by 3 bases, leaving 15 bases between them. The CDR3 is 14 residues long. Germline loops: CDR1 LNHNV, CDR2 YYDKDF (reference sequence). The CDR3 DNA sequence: TGTGCCACAAGGGAGGGAAAGGTTGGAAACACCATATATTTT. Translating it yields CATREGKVGNTIYF.

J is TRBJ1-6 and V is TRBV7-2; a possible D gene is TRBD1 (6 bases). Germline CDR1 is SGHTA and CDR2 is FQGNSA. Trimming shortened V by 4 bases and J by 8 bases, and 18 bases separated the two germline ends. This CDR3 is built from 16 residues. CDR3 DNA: TGTGCCAGCAGCTACTACAGGGCCCTATGGGATTCACCCCTCCACTTT. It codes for CASSYYRALWDSPLHF.

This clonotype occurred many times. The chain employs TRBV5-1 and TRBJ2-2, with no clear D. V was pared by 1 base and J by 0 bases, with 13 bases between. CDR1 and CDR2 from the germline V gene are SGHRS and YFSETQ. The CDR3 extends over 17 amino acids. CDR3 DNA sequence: TGCGCCAGCAGCTTGTTTGATTGGGCAGCGAACACCGGGGAGCTGTTTTTT. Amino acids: CASSLFDWAANTGELFF.

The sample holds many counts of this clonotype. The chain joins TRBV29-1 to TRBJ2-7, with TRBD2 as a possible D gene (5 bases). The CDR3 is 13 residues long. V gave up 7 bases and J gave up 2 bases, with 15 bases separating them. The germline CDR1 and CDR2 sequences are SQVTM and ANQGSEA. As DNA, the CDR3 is TGCAGCGCGACCTTAGCGTTCGCCTACGAGCAGTACTTC. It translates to CSATLAFAYEQYF.

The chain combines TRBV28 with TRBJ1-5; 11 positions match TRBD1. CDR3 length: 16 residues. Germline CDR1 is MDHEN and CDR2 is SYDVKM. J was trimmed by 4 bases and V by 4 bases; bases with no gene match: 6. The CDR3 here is CASSSHGDRGNQPQHF. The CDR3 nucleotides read TGTGCCAGCAGTTCCCACGGGGACAGGGGGAATCAGCCCCAGCATTTT.

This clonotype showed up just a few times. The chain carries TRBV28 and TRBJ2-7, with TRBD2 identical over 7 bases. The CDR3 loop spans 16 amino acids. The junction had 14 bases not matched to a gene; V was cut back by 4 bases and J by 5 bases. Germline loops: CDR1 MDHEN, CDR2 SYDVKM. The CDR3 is CASSSRTRPLGHEQYF. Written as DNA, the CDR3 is TGTGCCAGCAGTTCAAGGACTAGGCCCTTGGGACACGAGCAGTACTTC.

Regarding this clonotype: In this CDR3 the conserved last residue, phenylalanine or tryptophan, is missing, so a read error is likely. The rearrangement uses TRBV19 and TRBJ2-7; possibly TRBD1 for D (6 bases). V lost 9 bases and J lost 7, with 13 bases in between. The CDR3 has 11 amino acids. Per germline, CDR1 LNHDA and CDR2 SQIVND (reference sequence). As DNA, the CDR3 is TGTGCCAGCAGCCACGGGACAGAGCAGTACCTC. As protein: CASSHGTEQYL.

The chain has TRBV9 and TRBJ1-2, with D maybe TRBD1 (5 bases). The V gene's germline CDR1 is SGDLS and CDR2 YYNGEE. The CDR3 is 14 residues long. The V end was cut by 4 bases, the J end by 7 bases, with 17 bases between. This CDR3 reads CASSPTLDGGGYTF. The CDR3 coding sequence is TGTGCCAGCAGCCCGACTCTGGACGGGGGTGGCTACACCTTC.

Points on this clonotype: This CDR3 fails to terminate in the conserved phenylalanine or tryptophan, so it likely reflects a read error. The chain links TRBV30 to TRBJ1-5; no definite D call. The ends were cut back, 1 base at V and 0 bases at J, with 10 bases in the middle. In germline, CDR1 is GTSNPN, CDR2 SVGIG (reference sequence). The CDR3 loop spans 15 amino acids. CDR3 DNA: TGTGCCTGGAGTGCCCAGGACTTTAGCAATCAGCCCCAGCATTAT. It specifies CAWSAQDFSNQPQHY.

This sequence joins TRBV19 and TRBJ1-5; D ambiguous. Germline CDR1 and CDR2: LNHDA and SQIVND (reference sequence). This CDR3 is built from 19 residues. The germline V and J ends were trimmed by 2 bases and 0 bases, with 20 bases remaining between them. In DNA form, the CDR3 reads TGTGCCAGTAGTATATATCCCCCCCTCGGACGGAATAGCAATCAGCCCCAGCATTTT. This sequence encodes CASSIYPPLGRNSNQPQHF.

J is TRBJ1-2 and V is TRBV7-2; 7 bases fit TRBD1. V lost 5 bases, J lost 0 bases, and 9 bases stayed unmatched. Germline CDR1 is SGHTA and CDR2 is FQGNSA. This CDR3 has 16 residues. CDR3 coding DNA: TGTGCCAGCAGCCGACAGGGAATCACTCCTAACTATGGCTACACCTTC. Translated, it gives CASSRQGITPNYGYTF.

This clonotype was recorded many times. The CDR3 reads CATSRDQQGTTQYF. DNA for the CDR3: TGTGCCACCAGCAGAGACCAACAGGGGACAACGCAGTATTTT. This chain uses TRBV15 with TRBJ2-3; 7 nucleotides line up with TRBD1. This CDR3 is built from 14 residues. Germline assignment: CDR1 LNHNV and CDR2 YYDKDF (reference sequence). Trimming at V came to 0 bases and at J to 9 bases, leaving 6 bases not matched to a gene. Drawing the rest from reference TRBV15 and TRBJ2-3, the complete variable domain is DAMVIQNPRYQVTQFGKPVTLSCSQTLNHNVMYWYQQKSSQAPKLLFHYYDKDFNNEADTPDNFQSRRPNTSFCFLDIRSPGLGDTAMYLCATSRDQQGTTQYFGPGTRLTVL.

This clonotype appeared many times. The CDR3 sequence is CASSFRGGFSNEQFF. The CDR3 region has the DNA TGTGCCAGCAGCTTTCGGGGGGGCTTTTCCAATGAGCAGTTCTTC. The chain is built from TRBV5-6 and TRBJ2-1, with 8 bases aligning to TRBD2. CDR3 length: 15 residues. Germline lookup yields CDR1 SGHDT and CDR2 YYEEEE. The trim removed 2 bases at V and 6 bases at J, leaving 7 bases unmatched.

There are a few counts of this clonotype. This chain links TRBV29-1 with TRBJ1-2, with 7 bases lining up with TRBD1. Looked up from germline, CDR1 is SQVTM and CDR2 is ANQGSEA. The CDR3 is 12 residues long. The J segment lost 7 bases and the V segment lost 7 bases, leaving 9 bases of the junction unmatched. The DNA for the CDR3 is TGCAGCGCGTCCGGGACAGTTGGTGGCTACACCTTC. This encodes CSASGTVGGYTF.

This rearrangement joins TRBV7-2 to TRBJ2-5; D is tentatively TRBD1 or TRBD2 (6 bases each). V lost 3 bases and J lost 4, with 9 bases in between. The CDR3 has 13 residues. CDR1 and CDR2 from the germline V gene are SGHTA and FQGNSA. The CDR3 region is CASSFGGRETQYF. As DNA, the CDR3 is TGTGCCAGCAGCTTCGGGGGCCGAGAGACCCAGTACTTC.

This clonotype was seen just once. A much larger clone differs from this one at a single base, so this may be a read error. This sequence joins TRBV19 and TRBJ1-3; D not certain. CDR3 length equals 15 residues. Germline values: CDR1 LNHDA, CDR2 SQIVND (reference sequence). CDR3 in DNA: TGTGCCAGTATGTTAGGCAGTGCGGCTGGAAGCACCATATATTTT. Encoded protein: CASMLGSAAGSTIYF. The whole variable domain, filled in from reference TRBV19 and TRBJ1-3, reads DGGITQSPKYLFRKEGQNVTLSCEQNLNHDAMYWYRQDPGQGLRLIYYSQIVNDFQKGDIAEGYSVSREKKESFPLTVTSAQKNPTAFYLCASMLGSAAGSTIYFGEGSWLTVV.